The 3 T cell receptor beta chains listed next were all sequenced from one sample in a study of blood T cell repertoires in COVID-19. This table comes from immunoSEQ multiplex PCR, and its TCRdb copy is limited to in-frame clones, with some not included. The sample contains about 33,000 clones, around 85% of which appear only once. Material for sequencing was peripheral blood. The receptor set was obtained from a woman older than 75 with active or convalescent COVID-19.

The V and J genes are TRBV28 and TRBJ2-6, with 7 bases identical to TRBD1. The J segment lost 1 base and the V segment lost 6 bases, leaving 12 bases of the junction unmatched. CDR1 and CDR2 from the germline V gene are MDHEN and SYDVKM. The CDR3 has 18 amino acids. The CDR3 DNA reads TGTGCCAGCAGCGAACTCCGACAGGGCCCATCTGGGGCCAACGTCCTGACTTTC. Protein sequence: CASSELRQGPSGANVLTF. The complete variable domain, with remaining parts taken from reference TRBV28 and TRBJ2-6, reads DVKVTQSSRYLVKRTGEKVFLECVQDMDHENMFWYRQDPGLGLRLIYFSYDVKMKEKGDIPEGYSVSREKKERFSLILESASTNQTSMYLCASSELRQGPSGANVLTFGAGSRLTVL.

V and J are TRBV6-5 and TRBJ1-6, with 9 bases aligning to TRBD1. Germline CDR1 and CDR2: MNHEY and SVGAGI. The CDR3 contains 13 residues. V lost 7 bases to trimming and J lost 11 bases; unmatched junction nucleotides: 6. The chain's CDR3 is CASTPGQGAPLHF. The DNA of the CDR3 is TGTGCCAGCACCCCGGGACAGGGCGCACCCCTCCACTTT.

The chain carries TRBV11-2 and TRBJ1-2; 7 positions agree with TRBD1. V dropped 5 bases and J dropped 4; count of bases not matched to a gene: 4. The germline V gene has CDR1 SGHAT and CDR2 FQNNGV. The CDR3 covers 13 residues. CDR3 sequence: CASSLTGPYGYTF. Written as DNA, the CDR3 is TGTGCCAGCAGCCTGACAGGGCCCTATGGCTACACCTTC.